This TCR beta chain was captured by sequencing in a study of T cell repertoires in cytomegalovirus infection. Study-wide background: Through public TCR beta signatures, both CMV infection and matching HLA type were indicated.

TCRdb reprocessed the reads via MiXCR and lists one record per CDR3 protein. The table includes around 740,000 distinct CDR3 sequences, roughly 36% detected once. Trimming left V 5 bases short and J 6 bases short, with 19 bases between. This CDR3 contains 15 residues. This clonotype was picked up one time. Its matching antigen is unknown. Notes on the study in general: Cumulative public TCR beta family frequency identified CMV carriers with the relevant HLA. HLA-C-restricted CMV clonotypes gave the most frequent clonotype in two of eight donors.

The sequence was collected from a human donor in good health (CMV status not recorded). Some clones in this sample may be carry-over from other donors' samples. This chain uses TRBV12-3 or TRBV12-4 with TRBJ1-1, with a tentative D call TRBD1 (6 bases). The sample consisted of PBMCs. The CDR3 is CASSQRQAGAPEAFF. CDR3 DNA sequence: TGTGCCAGCAGTCAAAGACAGGCAGGGGCCCCTGAAGCTTTCTTT.